The sample holds many counts of the clone carrying this T cell receptor beta chain. Its specificity is unknown. Study-level points and caveats: Tumor Treg TCRs overlapped most with tumor naive CD4+ cells.

TCRdb called the 5' RACE reads again in MiXCR, with one record for every CDR3 protein. There are approximately 40,000 distinct CDR3 sequences in the sample; approximately 17% occur only once, and 2.8% lies in the top ten. Sequenced input: naive CD4+ T cells sorted from a lymph node. As for subset: naive CD4+ T cells, CD4+CD45RA+CD25-. The TCR was taken from a female donor with breast cancer.

The CDR3 spells CSASFGSWVGQPQHF. In DNA, the CDR3 is TGCAGTGCCTCTTTCGGGTCTTGGGTGGGTCAGCCCCAGCATTTT. This sequence joins TRBV20-1 and TRBJ1-5; D not resolved. CDR1 is DFQATT, CDR2 SNEGSKA, per germline (reference sequence). The CDR3 is made up of 15 amino acids. Between the trimmed V and J ends, which lost 6 bases and 6 bases, there was a span of 21 bases.